The rows below give T cell receptor beta chains drawn from one sample of a study of molecular identifiers for immune sequencing clone quantification. One entry per CDR3 protein, called by TCRdb with MiXCR from the PCR reads. This table has 70,000 to 95,000 distinct CDR3 sequences, 15% to 20% appearing once. Source material: naive CD8+ T cells from blood, with Jurkat cell RNA spiked in. The receptors stem from a human donor in good health. Some libraries in this study had Jurkat cell RNA spiked in. Both conserved end residues are part of each CDR3. A D gene is named only where the DNA matches it firmly. Size is stated for part of the rows, as once, few or many counts, or as a class when the clone is expanded.

D	V	size	J	CDR3	DNA
-	TRBV4-3	few	TRBJ2-5	CASSQGLAGEGAQYF	TGCGCCAGCAGCCAAGGGCTAGCCGGCGAGGGGGCCCAGTACTTC
TRBD2	TRBV20-1	many	TRBJ2-7	CSARADRGAGASYEQYF	TGCAGTGCTAGAGCGGATAGGGGAGCGGGAGCCTCCTACGAGCAGTACTTC
-	TRBV6-4	-	TRBJ1-5	CASSGPLCQPQHF	TGTGCCAGCAGTGGTCCCCTTTGTCAGCCCCAGCATTTT
-	TRBV25-1	many	TRBJ2-5	CASSGLMGAQYF	TGTGCCAGCAGTGGACTTATGGGAGCCCAGTACTTC
-	TRBV5-5	many	TRBJ2-7	CASSLGGASYEQYF	TGTGCCAGCAGCTTGGGAGGGGCCTCCTACGAGCAGTACTTC
TRBD2	TRBV7-2	-	TRBJ2-7	CASSLKILAGEGAGEQYF	TGTGCCAGCAGCTTAAAAATCCTAGCGGGGGAAGGCGCTGGCGAGCAGTACTTC
TRBD2	TRBV7-7	-	TRBJ2-1	CASSVSGRADFSYNEQFF	TGTGCTAGCAGCGTTAGCGGGAGGGCCGATTTTTCCTACAATGAGCAGTTCTTC
TRBD1	TRBV28	many	TRBJ2-7	CASSYGTGDQYF	TGTGCCAGCAGTTACGGGACAGGGGACCAGTACTTC
-	TRBV6-5	many	TRBJ2-3	CASSYSADTDTQYF	TGTGCCAGCAGTTACTCGGCAGACACAGATACGCAGTATTTT
TRBD1	TRBV4-3	many	TRBJ2-7	CASSQEGQGTYEQYF	TGCGCCAGCAGCCAAGAAGGACAGGGGACCTACGAGCAGTACTTC
TRBD1	TRBV27	-	TRBJ2-7	CAISTSGQGSYEQYF	TGTGCCATCAGTACCTCCGGACAGGGGTCCTACGAGCAGTACTTC
TRBD2	TRBV27	many	TRBJ2-3	CASRTSGGYTDTQYF	TGTGCCAGCAGGACTAGCGGGGGATACACAGATACGCAGTATTTT
TRBD1	TRBV14	many	TRBJ1-1	CASSLRTGGWGTEAFF	TGTGCCAGCAGCCTTAGGACAGGGGGCTGGGGCACTGAAGCTTTCTTT
TRBD1	TRBV7-2	many	TRBJ2-7	CASSYSGGRYEQYF	TGTGCCAGCAGCTACTCAGGGGGCCGCTACGAGCAGTACTTC
-	TRBV19	many	TRBJ1-5	CASSIDGPHRPQHF	TGTGCCAGTAGTATAGACGGCCCCCATCGGCCCCAGCATTTT
-	TRBV6-5	-	TRBJ2-7	CASSYGRTGYEQYF	TGTGCCAGCAGTTACGGCAGGACGGGATACGAGCAGTACTTC
-	TRBV20-1	many	TRBJ1-1	CSARLGQANTEAFF	TGCAGTGCTAGACTCGGTCAGGCGAACACTGAAGCTTTCTTT
TRBD1	TRBV14	many	TRBJ2-7	CASSGWTGDYEQYF	TGTGCCAGCAGCGGGTGGACAGGGGACTACGAGCAGTACTTC
TRBD1	TRBV5-5	many	TRBJ2-7	CASSWDRRTYEQYF	TGTGCCAGCAGCTGGGACAGGAGAACCTACGAGCAGTACTTC
TRBD1	TRBV2	many	TRBJ1-5	CASSPDRGSNQPQHF	TGTGCCAGCAGTCCCGACAGGGGGAGCAATCAGCCCCAGCATTTT
TRBD1	TRBV28	many	TRBJ2-7	CASSGTGGLYEQYF	TGTGCCAGCAGTGGGACAGGGGGCTTGTACGAGCAGTACTTC
TRBD1	TRBV3-1	-	TRBJ2-1	CASSPRTGAYNEQFF	TGTGCCAGCAGCCCCCGGACAGGGGCCTACAATGAGCAGTTCTTC
TRBD2	TRBV12-3/TRBV12-4	many	TRBJ2-1	CASSFGVASGNEQFF	TGTGCCAGCAGTTTTGGAGTGGCTAGCGGGAATGAGCAGTTCTTC
-	TRBV4-1	many	TRBJ2-5	CASSQEVGLTRETQYF	TGCGCCAGCAGCCAGGAAGTCGGACTCACAAGAGAGACCCAGTACTTC
-	TRBV19	many	TRBJ2-7	CASSISHPGAYEQYF	TGTGCCAGTAGTATCAGTCATCCCGGGGCCTACGAGCAGTACTTC
TRBD1	TRBV6-1	many	TRBJ1-1	CASREGTANTEAFF	TGTGCCAGCAGAGAGGGGACAGCGAACACTGAAGCTTTCTTT
-	TRBV19	many	TRBJ2-1	CASSPDTYNEQFF	TGTGCCAGTAGTCCGGACACCTACAATGAGCAGTTCTTC
-	TRBV30	many	TRBJ2-5	CAWFGGYQETQYF	TGTGCCTGGTTCGGAGGGTACCAAGAGACCCAGTACTTC
TRBD1	TRBV20-1	many	TRBJ1-1	CSADTGANTEAFF	TGCAGTGCGGATACAGGGGCGAACACTGAAGCTTTCTTT
TRBD1	TRBV20-1	-	TRBJ2-7	CSAYLPGQGAYEQYF	TGCAGTGCCTACCTTCCGGGACAGGGGGCCTACGAGCAGTACTTC
TRBD1	TRBV19	many	TRBJ2-7	CASSFGTGGYEQYF	TGTGCCAGTAGCTTCGGGACAGGGGGCTACGAGCAGTACTTC
-	TRBV28	many	TRBJ2-7	CASRYDWSAGYEQYF	TGTGCCAGCAGATATGACTGGTCGGCGGGCTACGAGCAGTACTTC
-	TRBV7-8	many	TRBJ1-1	CASSPAGPEAFF	TGTGCCAGCAGCCCGGCGGGTCCTGAAGCTTTCTTT
-	TRBV29-1	many	TRBJ2-1	CSVPSRGEQFF	TGCAGCGTCCCTAGTCGGGGTGAGCAGTTCTTC
-	TRBV9	-	TRBJ2-1	CASQGGVSSYNEQFF	TGTGCCTCACAGGGGGGGGTTAGCTCCTACAATGAGCAGTTCTTC
-	TRBV7-2	many	TRBJ2-7	CASSLYYEQYF	TGTGCCAGCAGCCTTTACTACGAGCAGTACTTC
TRBD1	TRBV27	-	TRBJ2-1	CASSTRTGEQFF	TGTGCCAGCAGTACCAGGACAGGAGAGCAGTTCTTC
TRBD2	TRBV27	many	TRBJ2-7	CASSFGGSSYEQYF	TGTGCCAGCAGTTTTGGCGGGAGCTCCTACGAGCAGTACTTC
-	TRBV13	many	TRBJ2-7	CASSWGPDYEQYF	TGTGCCAGCAGCTGGGGACCGGACTACGAGCAGTACTTC
TRBD1	TRBV7-9	many	TRBJ2-4	CASSGQGLAKNIQYF	TGTGCCAGCAGTGGACAGGGACTAGCCAAAAACATTCAGTACTTC
-	TRBV2	many	TRBJ1-1	CASNDRTEYTEAFF	TGTGCCAGCAACGATAGGACCGAGTACACTGAAGCTTTCTTT
-	TRBV20-1	many	TRBJ2-3	CSARDLRGTDTQYF	TGCAGTGCTAGAGATCTCCGGGGAACAGATACGCAGTATTTT
TRBD1	TRBV13	-	TRBJ2-1	CASTSGTDYNEQFF	TGTGCCAGCACCTCCGGGACAGACTACAATGAGCAGTTCTTC
-	TRBV28	many	TRBJ2-3	CASSGGLATDTQYF	TGTGCCAGCAGTGGGGGGCTTGCCACAGATACGCAGTATTTT
-	TRBV12-3/TRBV12-4	many	TRBJ2-7	CASSSDRAYEQYF	TGTGCCAGCAGTTCGGACAGAGCCTACGAGCAGTACTTC
-	TRBV9	many	TRBJ1-3	CASSAGGSGNTIYF	TGTGCCAGCAGCGCAGGTGGAAGTGGAAACACCATATATTTT
-	TRBV5-6	many	TRBJ2-2	CASSLGDGELFF	TGTGCCAGCAGCTTGGGCGACGGGGAGCTGTTTTTT
TRBD2	TRBV4-1	-	TRBJ2-7	CASSQLTRGGYYEQYF	TGCGCCAGCAGCCAACTGACTCGCGGGGGTTACTACGAGCAGTACTTC
TRBD1	TRBV7-2	-	TRBJ1-4	CASSQGTGATNEKLFF	TGTGCCAGCAGCCAGGGGACAGGTGCAACTAATGAAAAACTGTTTTTT
TRBD1	TRBV5-4	many	TRBJ1-1	CASSLDGTGRMNTEAFF	TGTGCCAGCAGCTTGGACGGGACAGGGCGCATGAACACTGAAGCTTTCTTT
-	TRBV9	-	TRBJ2-7	CASSVTQGHEQYF	TGTGCCAGCAGCGTGACACAGGGCCACGAGCAGTACTTC
-	TRBV19	many	TRBJ1-1	CASSISLGATTEAFF	TGTGCCAGTAGTATAAGTCTCGGGGCTACCACTGAAGCTTTCTTT
-	TRBV3-2	many	TRBJ1-1	CASSLRLTGGVPMNTEAFF	TGTGCCAGCAGCCTCCGTCTTACAGGGGGGGTACCTATGAACACTGAAGCTTTCTTT
TRBD2	TRBV10-2	many	TRBJ2-1	CATRLAGEQFF	TGCGCCACTAGACTAGCCGGTGAGCAGTTCTTC
-	TRBV30	many	TRBJ2-3	CAWDGDWLGSDTQYF	TGTGCCTGGGACGGGGACTGGCTGGGGTCGGATACGCAGTATTTT
-	TRBV4-3	many	TRBJ2-7	CASSQGRNGGYEQYF	TGCGCCAGCAGCCAAGGGCGAAATGGGGGATACGAGCAGTACTTC
-	TRBV7-9	-	TRBJ2-5	CASSSQLDHLAIETQYF	TGTGCCAGCAGCTCCCAGCTCGACCACCTAGCCATCGAGACCCAGTACTTC